One sample yielded the 15 T cell receptor beta chains listed below, sequenced in a study of blood T cell repertoires in COVID-19. Produced via immunoSEQ multiplex PCR; TCRdb's table is partial and in-frame only. The sample holds a few hundred thousand clones; 70% to 90% are singletons and the top ten take less than 6%. Input material: PBMCs or T cells enriched from blood (not recorded which). The receptors were sampled from a woman aged 25 to 39 who had recovered from COVID-19.

V is TRBV7-6 and J is TRBJ2-3, with D perhaps matching TRBD2 (6 bases). CDR1 is SGHVS and CDR2 is FNYEAQ in the germline V gene. CDR3 length equals 12 residues. V was cut by 3 bases and J by 7 bases, with 8 bases left in between. In nucleotides, the CDR3 is TGTGCCAGCAGCTTTGGGGGGTATACGCAGTATTTT. Protein: CASSFGGYTQYF.

The rearrangement joins TRBV5-1 to TRBJ2-3; no definite D call. Trimming removed 4 bases from V and 6 bases from J, with 15 bases in between. CDR1 and CDR2 (germline): SGHRS, YFSETQ. The length of the CDR3 is 14 residues. CDR3 nucleotide sequence: TGCGCCAGCAGCCGTCTCGCCCCCGGGGATACGCAGTATTTT. Its translation is CASSRLAPGDTQYF.

With regard to this clone: Additional DNA sequences in this sample encode the identical CDR3. The V call is TRBV15, the J call TRBJ1-2, with D possibly TRBD1 on 5 matching bases. The CDR3 is 13 amino acids. Germline CDR1 is LNHNV and CDR2 is YYDKDF (reference sequence). Trimming cost V 5 bases and J 5 bases, with 12 bases left between them. This CDR3 reads CATSRGGGYGYTF. The CDR3 DNA sequence: TGTGCCACCAGCCGGGGGGGTGGGTATGGCTACACCTTC.

This chain joins TRBV12-5 and TRBJ1-1; no firm D call. Germline loops: CDR1 LGHNT, CDR2 FRNRAP. V was shortened by 2 bases and J by 7 bases, with 11 bases between the two germline ends. This CDR3 has 13 amino acids. The CDR3 nucleotides read TGTGCTAGTGGTTTGAAGGCAGCGAGTGAAGCTTTCTTT. It translates to CASGLKAASEAFF.

This clone has just a few counts. This chain joins TRBV5-1 and TRBJ1-5; D might be TRBD1 (6 bases). Germline CDR1 reads SGHRS; CDR2 reads YFSETQ. CDR3 length: 13 amino acids. V lost 5 bases, J lost 5 bases, and 11 bases lay in between. CDR3 protein: CASRSGADQPQHF. The CDR3 DNA follows: TGCGCCAGCAGGTCAGGGGCGGATCAGCCCCAGCATTTT.

The chain couples TRBV7-8 to TRBJ2-5; 9 nucleotides match TRBD2. The CDR3 length is 16 residues. Germline CDR1 reads SGHVS; CDR2 reads FQNEAQ. V lost 5 bases, J lost 10 bases, and 17 bases stayed unmatched. CDR3 region: CASSPAVAGVAGGQYF. In DNA form, the CDR3 reads TGTGCCAGCAGCCCCGCGGTAGCGGGGGTGGCTGGGGGCCAGTACTTC. The variable domain in full, completed from reference TRBV7-8 and TRBJ2-5, reads GAGVSQSPRYKVAKRGQDVALRCDPISGHVSLFWYQQALGQGPEFLTYFQNEAQLDKSGLPSDRFFAERPEGSVSTLKIQRTQQEDSAVYLCASSPAVAGVAGGQYFGPGTRLLVL.

The V gene is TRBV19, the J gene TRBJ1-2; D gene uncertain. Germline V gene sequence: CDR1 LNHDA, CDR2 SQIVND (reference sequence). This CDR3 comprises 13 residues. Trimming took 5 bases from V and 2 from J, leaving 9 bases between them. Written as DNA, the CDR3 is TGTGCCAGTAGTCCCACAGAGAACTATGGCTACACCTTC. This sequence encodes CASSPTENYGYTF.

The chain uses TRBV7-9 and TRBJ2-2; D not certain. From germline, CDR1 is SEHNR and CDR2 FQNEAQ (reference sequence). The V gene lost 1 base and the J gene lost 13 bases, with 10 bases spanning the gap. This CDR3 spans 12 amino acids. The DNA for the CDR3 is TGTGCCAGCAGCTTAGTCCCGGGTTCGCTGTTTTTT. Protein sequence: CASSLVPGSLFF.

In nucleotides, the CDR3 is TGTGCCAGCAGTTACAGGGGCGGGTCTGAAGCTTTCTTT. Protein product: CASSYRGGSEAFF. V is TRBV27 and J is TRBJ1-1, with TRBD1 matching over 7 bases. V gave up 4 bases and J gave up 6 bases; unmatched junction bases: 5. The V gene's germline CDR1 is MNHEY and CDR2 SMNVEV (reference sequence). The CDR3 extends over 13 amino acids.

The chain combines TRBV7-3 with TRBJ2-2, with D maybe TRBD2 (6 bases). V lost 5 bases, J lost 5 bases, and 9 bases lay in between. The CDR3 runs 13 residues. Germline V lookup: CDR1 SGHTA, CDR2 FQGTGA. The CDR3 spells CASSTRETGELFF. DNA for the CDR3: TGTGCCAGCAGCACCCGGGAGACCGGGGAGCTGTTTTTT. The whole variable domain, remainder taken from reference TRBV7-3 and TRBJ2-2, is GAGVSQTPSNKVTEKGKYVELRCDPISGHTALYWYRQSLGQGPEFLIYFQGTGAADDSGLPNDRFFAVRPEGSVSTLKIQRTERGDSAVYLCASSTRETGELFFGEGSRLTVL.

This clone occurred once. The identical CDR3 is also encoded by other nucleotide sequences in the sample. The gene calls are TRBV30 and TRBJ1-1; the D gene is possibly TRBD1 (5 bases). The germline gives CDR1 GTSNPN, CDR2 SVGIG (reference sequence). This CDR3 is 14 amino acids long. The V and J ends lost 2 bases and 1 base respectively, with 11 bases between them. The CDR3 DNA reads as TGTGCCTGGAGTCCCCCGGGGGGGAACACTGAAGCTTTCTTT. This sequence encodes CAWSPPGGNTEAFF.

This chain joins TRBV2 and TRBJ1-6; 7 bases line up with TRBD1. CDR1 and CDR2 (germline): SNHLY, FYNNEI. This CDR3 spans 19 amino acids. The V gene end was trimmed by 2 bases and the J gene end by 8 bases; junction bases not matched to a gene: 18. The CDR3 protein is CASSEPTGAIRTKHSPLHF. As DNA, the CDR3 is TGTGCCAGCAGTGAACCAACAGGGGCGATACGGACCAAACATTCACCCCTCCACTTT.

This clone was seen more than once but under ten times. This rearrangement joins TRBV2 to TRBJ1-1, with D possibly being TRBD1 (5 bases). This CDR3 spans 14 amino acids. CDR1 SNHLY and CDR2 FYNNEI come from the germline V gene. Trimming took off 4 bases at V and 2 bases at J, with 11 bases between the two ends. The DNA of the CDR3 is TGTGCCAGCAGTGGGTCAGGGTTCAACACTGAAGCTTTCTTT. It yields the protein CASSGSGFNTEAFF.

The rearrangement uses TRBV7-2 and TRBJ1-2, with 10 bases aligning to TRBD1. This CDR3 has 15 amino acids. Germline CDR1 SGHTA, CDR2 FQGNSA. J was trimmed by 4 bases and V by 1 base; bases with no gene match: 3. The CDR3 nucleotides are TGTGCCAGCAGCTTAGTCGGGACAGGGGCCTATGGCTACACCTTC. Translated: CASSLVGTGAYGYTF. The full variable domain, with the rest looked up from reference TRBV7-2 and TRBJ1-2, is GAGVSQSPSNKVTEKGKDVELRCDPISGHTALYWYRQSLGQGLEFLIYFQGNSAPDKSGLPSDRFSAERTGGSVSTLTIQRTQQEDSAVYLCASSLVGTGAYGYTFGSGTRLTVV.

This clone was seen a single time. The CDR3 DNA reads as TGTGCCAGTAGTATTCGTGGGGGCACAGAGACCCAGTACTTC. Translating gives CASSIRGGTETQYF. The genes are TRBV19 and TRBJ2-5; TRBD1 might be the D (6 bases). The CDR3 totals 14 residues. Deletions cut 3 bases from V and 4 bases from J, with 12 bases between. Per germline, CDR1 LNHDA and CDR2 SQIVND (reference sequence).